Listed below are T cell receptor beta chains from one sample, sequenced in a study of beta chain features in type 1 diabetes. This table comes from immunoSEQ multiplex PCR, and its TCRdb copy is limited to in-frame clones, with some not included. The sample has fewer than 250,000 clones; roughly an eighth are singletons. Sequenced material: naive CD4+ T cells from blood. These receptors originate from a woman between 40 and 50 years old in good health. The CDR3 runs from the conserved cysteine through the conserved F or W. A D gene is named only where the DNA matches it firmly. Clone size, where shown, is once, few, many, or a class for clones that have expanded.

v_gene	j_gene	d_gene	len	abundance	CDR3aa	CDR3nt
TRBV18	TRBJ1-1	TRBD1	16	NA	CASSPRTGGSGTEAFF	TGTGCCAGCTCACCACGGACAGGGGGCTCGGGCACTGAAGCTTTCTTT
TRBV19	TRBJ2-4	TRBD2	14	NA	CASSIELAGGRQYF	TGTGCCAGTAGTATAGAACTAGCGGGGGGGAGACAGTACTTC
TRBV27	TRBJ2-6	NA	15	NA	CASSRGNSGANVLTF	TGTGCCAGCAGTCGAGGAAACTCTGGGGCCAACGTCCTGACTTTC
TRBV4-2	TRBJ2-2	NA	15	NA	CASSHGQLNTGELFF	TGTGCCAGCAGCCACGGACAGCTGAACACCGGGGAGCTGTTTTTT
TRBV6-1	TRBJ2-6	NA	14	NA	CASSPFLGANVLTF	TGTGCCAGCAGTCCCTTTTTGGGGGCCAACGTCCTGACTTTC
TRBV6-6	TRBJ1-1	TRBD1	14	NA	CATPGQGPNTEAFF	TGTGCCACCCCGGGACAGGGGCCGAACACTGAAGCTTTCTTT
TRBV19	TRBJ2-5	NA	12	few	CASGRGEETQYF	TGTGCCAGCGGCAGAGGCGAAGAGACCCAGTACTTC
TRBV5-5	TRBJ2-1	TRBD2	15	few	CASSSTVTSSGEQFF	TGTGCCAGCAGCTCGACAGTGACTAGCTCTGGTGAGCAGTTCTTC
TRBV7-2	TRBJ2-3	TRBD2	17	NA	CASSLVRGGKGTDTQYF	TGTGCCAGCAGCTTAGTTCGCGGGGGGAAGGGCACAGATACGCAGTATTTT
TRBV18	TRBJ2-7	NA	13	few	CASSPTQGNEQYF	TGTGCCAGCTCACCGACACAGGGAAACGAGCAGTACTTC
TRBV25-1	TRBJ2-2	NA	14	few	CASRRGANTGELFF	TGTGCCAGCCGGAGGGGCGCGAACACCGGGGAGCTGTTTTTT
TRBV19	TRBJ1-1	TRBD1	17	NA	CASIDPTSGQGNTEAFF	TGTGCCAGTATTGATCCAACTTCGGGACAGGGAAACACTGAAGCTTTCTTT
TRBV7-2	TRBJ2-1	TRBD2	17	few	CASSSTLAGSSYNEQFF	TGTGCCAGCAGCTCAACACTAGCGGGGAGCTCCTACAATGAGCAGTTCTTC
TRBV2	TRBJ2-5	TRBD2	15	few	CASTEGQRGLETQYF	TGTGCCAGCACCGAGGGCCAGCGGGGGTTGGAGACCCAGTACTTC
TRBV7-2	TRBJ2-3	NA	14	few	CASSLAQSSAERYF	TGTGCCAGCAGCTTAGCCCAATCTAGCGCCGAGCGGTATTTT
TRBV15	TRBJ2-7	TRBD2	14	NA	CATSRGGLGYEQYF	TGTGCCACCAGCAGGGGAGGGCTAGGCTACGAGCAGTACTTC
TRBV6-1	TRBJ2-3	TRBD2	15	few	CASSSGTSGTDTQYF	TGTGCCAGCAGCTCCGGGACTAGCGGTACAGATACGCAGTATTTT
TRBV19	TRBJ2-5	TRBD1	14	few	CASRETGAQETQYF	TGTGCCAGTAGGGAGACAGGGGCTCAAGAGACCCAGTACTTC
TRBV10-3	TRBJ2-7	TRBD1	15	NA	CAIRSGQGAPYEQYF	TGTGCCATCAGATCAGGACAGGGAGCCCCCTACGAGCAGTACTTC
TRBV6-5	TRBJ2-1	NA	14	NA	CASSTGRAHNEQFF	TGTGCCAGCAGTACAGGGAGGGCACACAATGAGCAGTTCTTC
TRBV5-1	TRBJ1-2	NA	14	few	CASSFAGANYGYTF	TGCGCCAGCAGCTTCGCAGGGGCTAACTATGGCTACACCTTC
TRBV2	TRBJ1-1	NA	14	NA	CASSVVRADTEAFF	TGTGCCAGCAGTGTTGTCAGGGCGGACACTGAAGCTTTCTTT
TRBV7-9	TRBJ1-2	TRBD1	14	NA	CASSPVDRVIGYTF	TGTGCCAGCAGTCCCGTCGACAGGGTCATTGGCTACACCTTC
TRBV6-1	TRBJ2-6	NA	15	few	CASSVTGTGANVLTF	TGTGCCAGCAGTGTCACAGGGACCGGGGCCAACGTCCTGACTTTC
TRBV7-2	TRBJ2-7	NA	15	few	CASSLLVGRSYEQYF	TGTGCCAGCAGCTTATTGGTGGGCAGATCCTACGAGCAGTACTTC
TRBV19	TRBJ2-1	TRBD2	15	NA	CASSMLAGLYNEQFF	TGTGCCAGTAGTATGCTAGCGGGGCTGTACAATGAGCAGTTCTTC
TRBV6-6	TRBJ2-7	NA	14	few	CASSPDSTRYEQYF	TGTGCCAGCAGTCCTGACTCGACCCGCTACGAGCAGTACTTC
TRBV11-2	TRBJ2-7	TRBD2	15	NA	CASSLVAGGLYEQYF	TGTGCCAGCAGCTTAGTAGCGGGGGGGCTCTACGAGCAGTACTTC
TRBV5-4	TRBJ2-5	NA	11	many	CASSRQETQYF	TGTGCCAGCAGCCGTCAAGAGACCCAGTACTTC
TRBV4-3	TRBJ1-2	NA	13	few	CASSPLLTYGYTF	TGCGCCAGCAGCCCACTACTGACCTATGGCTACACCTTC
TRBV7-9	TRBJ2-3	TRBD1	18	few	CASSLIWTGRLGTDTQYF	TGTGCCAGCAGCTTAATCTGGACAGGGAGGTTAGGTACAGATACGCAGTATTTT
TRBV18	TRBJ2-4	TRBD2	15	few	CASSPAGGAKNIQYF	TGTGCCAGCTCTCCGGCGGGGGGCGCGAAAAACATTCAGTACTTC
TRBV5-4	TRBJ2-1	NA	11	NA	CASSRYNEQFF	TGTGCCAGCAGCCGGTACAATGAGCAGTTCTTC
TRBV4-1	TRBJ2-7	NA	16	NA	CASSLTQPPRAYEQYF	TGCGCCAGCAGCTTAACCCAGCCCCCGAGGGCCTACGAGCAGTACTTC
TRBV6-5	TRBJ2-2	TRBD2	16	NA	CASSWPGGTNTGELFF	TGTGCCAGCAGTTGGCCGGGGGGGACGAACACCGGGGAGCTGTTTTTT
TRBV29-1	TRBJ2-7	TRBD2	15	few	CSVQGLAGGRGEQYF	TGCAGCGTCCAGGGACTAGCGGGGGGGCGCGGCGAGCAGTACTTC
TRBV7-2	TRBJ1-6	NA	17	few	CASSLSPHGGLGSPLHF	TGTGCCAGCAGCTTAAGCCCCCACGGAGGGCTAGGTTCACCCCTCCACTTT
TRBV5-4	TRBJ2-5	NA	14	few	CASSLWKGKETQYF	TGTGCCAGCAGCTTGTGGAAGGGGAAAGAGACCCAGTACTTC
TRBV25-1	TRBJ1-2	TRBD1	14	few	CASSSGTGHYGYTF	TGTGCCAGCAGTTCCGGGACAGGGCATTATGGCTACACCTTC
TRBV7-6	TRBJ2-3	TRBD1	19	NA	CASSLAGGRQGAQTNTQYF	TGTGCCAGCAGCTTAGCGGGGGGCCGACAGGGGGCGCAGACAAATACGCAGTATTTT
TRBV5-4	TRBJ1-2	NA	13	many	CASSRDGNYGYTF	TGTGCCAGCAGTCGTGACGGGAACTATGGCTACACCTTC
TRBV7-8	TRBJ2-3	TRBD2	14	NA	CASSGGVTSDTQYF	TGTGCCAGCAGCGGGGGGGTAACTTCAGATACGCAGTATTTT
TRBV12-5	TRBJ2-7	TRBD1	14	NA	CASGPGQGTYEQYF	TGTGCTAGTGGCCCAGGACAGGGGACCTACGAGCAGTACTTC
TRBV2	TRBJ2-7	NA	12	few	CASREDSREQYF	TGTGCCAGCAGGGAGGACAGCCGGGAGCAGTACTTC
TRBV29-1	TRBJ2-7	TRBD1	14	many	CSVPTGQGFAEQYF	TGCAGCGTCCCGACGGGACAGGGGTTCGCCGAGCAGTACTTC
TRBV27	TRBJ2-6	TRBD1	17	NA	CASSPRQGLGGANVLTF	TGTGCCAGCAGTCCGAGACAGGGATTGGGTGGGGCCAACGTCCTGACTTTC
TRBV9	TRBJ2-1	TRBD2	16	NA	CASSVRGGGLVNEQFF	TGTGCCAGCAGCGTCCGAGGCGGGGGTTTAGTTAATGAGCAGTTCTTC
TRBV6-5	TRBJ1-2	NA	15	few	CASTLGGASNYGYTF	TGTGCCAGCACCCTGGGCGGGGCTTCTAACTATGGCTACACCTTC